Listed here are 6 T cell receptor beta chains from one sample, sequenced in a study of cytomegalovirus exposure and HLA in healthy donors. 13 Jbeta primers and 60 Vbeta primers were used for the PCR. Data came from immunoSEQ multiplex PCR; TCRdb stores just in-frame clones and leaves some out. In all, the sample yields 90,000 to 130,000 clones. Material for sequencing was PBMCs. Receptors were obtained from a man aged 35-49 years in good health and CMV-seropositive.

In DNA form, the CDR3 reads TGTGCCAGCAGCTTGTATGAACGCGGACAGGGTCGATCTGGGGCCAACGTCCTGACTTTC. This codes for CASSLYERGQGRSGANVLTF. This rearrangement joins TRBV13 to TRBJ2-6, with 8 nucleotides matching TRBD1. This CDR3 is 20 amino acids long. Looked up from germline, CDR1 is PRHDT and CDR2 is FYEKMQ (reference sequence). V shed 3 bases and J 1 base; nucleotides not matched to a gene: 14.

The chain combines TRBV11-3 with TRBJ2-1; 9 bases line up with TRBD2. Germline CDR1 and CDR2: SGHNT and YENEEA. This CDR3 is 16 amino acids long. Trimming removed 5 bases from V and 12 bases from J; junction bases left unmatched: 17. The CDR3 region is CASSRGGRDTEKGQFF. The CDR3, as DNA: TGTGCCAGCAGCCGAGGCGGGAGGGACACCGAGAAAGGGCAGTTCTTC.

J is TRBJ2-1 and V is TRBV6-5; 10 positions agree with TRBD2. V trimming: 2 bases; J trimming: 7 bases; junction bases outside the gene matches: 8. Germline CDR1 and CDR2: MNHEY and SVGAGI. This CDR3 has 16 residues. CDR3 sequence: CASSYAKSGRANEQFF. CDR3 DNA sequence: TGTGCCAGCAGTTACGCAAAAAGCGGGAGGGCTAATGAGCAGTTCTTC.

The gene calls are TRBV28 and TRBJ1-2; D may be TRBD1 (5 bases). Per germline, CDR1 MDHEN and CDR2 SYDVKM. Trimming removed 7 bases at V and 5 bases at J, with 14 bases between. The CDR3 is 13 amino acids. The CDR3: CASTWGGGYGYTF. As DNA, the CDR3 is TGTGCCAGCACCTGGGGGGGAGGGTATGGCTACACCTTC.

The gene calls are TRBV6-1 and TRBJ1-2; tentatively, D is TRBD1 (5 bases). CDR1 MNHNS and CDR2 SASEGT come from the germline V gene. Between the trimmed V and J ends, which lost 8 bases and 8 bases, there was a span of 12 bases. The CDR3 sequence is 11 residues long. The CDR3 coding sequence is TGTGCCAGCCGGTGGGGGGGAGGCTACACCTTC. It translates to CASRWGGGYTF.

The V call is TRBV9, the J call TRBJ2-3, with D maybe TRBD1 (8 bases). V dropped 3 bases and J dropped 4 bases, with 18 bases sitting between them. CDR1 SGDLS and CDR2 YYNGEE come from the germline V gene. The length of the CDR3 is 16 residues. CDR3: CASSAEQGGRSDTQYF. DNA of the CDR3: TGTGCCAGCAGCGCCGAACAGGGGGGGAGATCAGATACGCAGTATTTT.